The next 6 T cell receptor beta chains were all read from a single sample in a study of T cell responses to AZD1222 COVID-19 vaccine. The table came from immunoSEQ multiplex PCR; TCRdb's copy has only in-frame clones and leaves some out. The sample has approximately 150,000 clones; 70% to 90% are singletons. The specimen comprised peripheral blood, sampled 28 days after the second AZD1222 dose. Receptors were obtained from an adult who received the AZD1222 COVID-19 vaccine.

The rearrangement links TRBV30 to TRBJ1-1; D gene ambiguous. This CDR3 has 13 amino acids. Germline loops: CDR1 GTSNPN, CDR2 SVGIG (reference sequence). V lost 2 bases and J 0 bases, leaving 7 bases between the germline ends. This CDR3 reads CAWSLAVNTEAFF. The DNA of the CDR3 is TGTGCCTGGAGTTTGGCGGTGAACACTGAAGCTTTCTTT.

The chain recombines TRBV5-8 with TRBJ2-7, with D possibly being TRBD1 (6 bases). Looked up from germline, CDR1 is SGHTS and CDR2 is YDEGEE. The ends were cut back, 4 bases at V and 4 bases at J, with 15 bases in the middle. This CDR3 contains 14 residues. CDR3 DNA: TGTGCCAGCAGCCTACGGACAGTTTCTTACGAGCAGTACTTC. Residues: CASSLRTVSYEQYF.

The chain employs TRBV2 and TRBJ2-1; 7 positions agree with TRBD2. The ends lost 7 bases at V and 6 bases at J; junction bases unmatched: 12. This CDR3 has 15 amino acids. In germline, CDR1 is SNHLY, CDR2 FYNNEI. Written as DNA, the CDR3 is TGTGCCAGCATCTCGCCTCAGCGGGGCGGCAATGAGCAGTTCTTC. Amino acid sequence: CASISPQRGGNEQFF.

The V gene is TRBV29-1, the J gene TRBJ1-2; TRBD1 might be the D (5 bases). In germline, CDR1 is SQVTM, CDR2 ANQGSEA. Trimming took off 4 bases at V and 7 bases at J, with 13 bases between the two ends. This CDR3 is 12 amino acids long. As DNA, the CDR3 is TGCAGCGTTGCGAGAGGGGACTCTGGCTACACCTTC. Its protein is CSVARGDSGYTF.

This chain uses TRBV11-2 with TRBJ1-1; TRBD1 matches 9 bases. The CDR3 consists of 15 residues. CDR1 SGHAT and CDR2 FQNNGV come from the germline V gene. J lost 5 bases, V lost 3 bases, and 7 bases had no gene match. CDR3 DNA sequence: TGTGCCAGCAGCTTTACAGGGGGCGCGAGTACTGAAGCTTTCTTT. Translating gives CASSFTGGASTEAFF.

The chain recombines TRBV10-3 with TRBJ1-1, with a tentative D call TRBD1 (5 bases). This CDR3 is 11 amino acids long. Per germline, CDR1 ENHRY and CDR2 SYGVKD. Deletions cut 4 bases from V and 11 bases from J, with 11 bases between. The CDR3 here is CAISGDGSAFF. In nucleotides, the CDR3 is TGTGCCATCAGTGGGGACGGCTCTGCTTTCTTT.